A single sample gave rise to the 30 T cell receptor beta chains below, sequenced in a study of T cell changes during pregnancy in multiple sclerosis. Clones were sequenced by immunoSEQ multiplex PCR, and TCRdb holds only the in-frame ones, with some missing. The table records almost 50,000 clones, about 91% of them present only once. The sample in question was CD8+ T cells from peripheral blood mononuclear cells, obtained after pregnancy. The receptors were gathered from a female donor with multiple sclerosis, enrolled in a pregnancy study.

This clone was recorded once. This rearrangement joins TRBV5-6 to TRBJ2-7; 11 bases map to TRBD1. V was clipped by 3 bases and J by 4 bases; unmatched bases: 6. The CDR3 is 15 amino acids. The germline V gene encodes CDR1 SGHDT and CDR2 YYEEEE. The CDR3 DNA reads TGTGCCAGCAGCTCCCGGGACAGGGGGTGGTACGAGCAGTACTTC. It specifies CASSSRDRGWYEQYF.

CDR3 residues: CASSLRAGGLGREETQYF. The CDR3 DNA sequence: TGTGCCAGCAGCTTACGAGCGGGGGGCCTAGGGAGAGAAGAGACCCAGTACTTC. The chain carries TRBV7-6 and TRBJ2-5; 9 positions agree with TRBD2. Trimming removed 2 bases from V and 3 bases from J; junction bases left unmatched: 13. Germline assignment: CDR1 SGHVS and CDR2 FNYEAQ. This CDR3 is built from 18 residues.

The CDR3 is CAVESGQPNSGNTIYF. The DNA of the CDR3 is TGTGCCGTCGAATCGGGACAGCCAAACTCTGGAAACACCATATATTTT. V and J are TRBV2 and TRBJ1-3; 7 nucleotides line up with TRBD1. J gave up 0 bases and V 11 bases, and 13 bases lay outside the gene matches. The germline CDR1 and CDR2 sequences are SNHLY and FYNNEI. The CDR3 totals 16 residues.

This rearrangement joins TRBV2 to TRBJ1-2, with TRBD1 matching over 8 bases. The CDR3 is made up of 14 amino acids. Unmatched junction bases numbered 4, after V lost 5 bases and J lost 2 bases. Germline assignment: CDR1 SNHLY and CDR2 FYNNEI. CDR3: CASSSNRGNYGYTF. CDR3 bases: TGTGCCAGCAGTTCTAACAGGGGGAACTATGGCTACACCTTC.

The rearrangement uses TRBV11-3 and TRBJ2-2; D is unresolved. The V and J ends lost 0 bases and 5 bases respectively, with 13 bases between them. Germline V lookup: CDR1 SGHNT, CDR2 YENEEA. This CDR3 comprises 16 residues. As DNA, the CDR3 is TGTGCCAGCAGCTTAGATCCCTTTGGTCAGACCGGGGAGCTGTTTTTT. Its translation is CASSLDPFGQTGELFF.

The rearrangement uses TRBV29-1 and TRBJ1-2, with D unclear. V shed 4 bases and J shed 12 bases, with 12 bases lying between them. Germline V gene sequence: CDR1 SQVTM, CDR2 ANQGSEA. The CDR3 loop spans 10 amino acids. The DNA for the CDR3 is TGCAGCGTTGTCTTGGAGGGCCACACCTTC. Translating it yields CSVVLEGHTF.

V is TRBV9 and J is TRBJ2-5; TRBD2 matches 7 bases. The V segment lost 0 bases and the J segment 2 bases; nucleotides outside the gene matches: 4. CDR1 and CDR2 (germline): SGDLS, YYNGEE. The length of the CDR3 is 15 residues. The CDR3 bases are TGTGCCAGCAGCGTAGCCGGGGGGATTCAAGAGACCCAGTACTTC. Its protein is CASSVAGGIQETQYF.

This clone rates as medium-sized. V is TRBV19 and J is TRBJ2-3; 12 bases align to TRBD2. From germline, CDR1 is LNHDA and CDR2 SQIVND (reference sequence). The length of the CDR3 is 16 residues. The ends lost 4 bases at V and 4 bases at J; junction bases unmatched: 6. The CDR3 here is CASSTSTSGGSDTQYF. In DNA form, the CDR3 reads TGTGCCAGTAGTACGTCGACTAGCGGGGGTTCAGATACGCAGTATTTT.

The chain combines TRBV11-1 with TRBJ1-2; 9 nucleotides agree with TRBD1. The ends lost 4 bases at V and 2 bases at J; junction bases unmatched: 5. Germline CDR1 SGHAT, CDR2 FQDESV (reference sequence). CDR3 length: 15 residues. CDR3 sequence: CASSYDGTGNYGYTF. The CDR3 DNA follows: TGTGCCAGCAGCTACGATGGGACAGGGAACTATGGCTACACCTTC.

The CDR3 loop reads CASSLTTNYGYTF. The CDR3 region has the DNA TGTGCCAGCAGCCTGACAACTAACTATGGCTACACCTTC. V gene TRBV11-2 combines with J gene TRBJ1-2; D remains unclear. The germline V gene has CDR1 SGHAT and CDR2 FQNNGV. CDR3 size: 13 residues. Trimming cost V 5 bases and J 0 bases, with 7 bases left between them.

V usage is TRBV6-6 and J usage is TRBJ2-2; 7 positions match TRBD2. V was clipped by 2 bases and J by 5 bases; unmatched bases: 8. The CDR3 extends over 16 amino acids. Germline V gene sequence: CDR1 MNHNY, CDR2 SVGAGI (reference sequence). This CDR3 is CASSYLPSGGTGELFF. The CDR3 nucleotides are TGTGCCAGCAGTTACCTCCCTAGCGGTGGGACCGGGGAGCTGTTTTTT.

CDR3 sequence: CASRAGEAFF. CDR3 DNA: TGTGCCAGCAGGGCAGGGGAAGCTTTCTTT. The chain employs TRBV2 and TRBJ1-1, with D tentatively TRBD1 (5 bases). The V end lost 6 bases, the J end lost 8 bases, and 7 bases lay between the germline ends. CDR3 length: 10 amino acids. Per the germline V gene, CDR1 is SNHLY and CDR2 is FYNNEI.

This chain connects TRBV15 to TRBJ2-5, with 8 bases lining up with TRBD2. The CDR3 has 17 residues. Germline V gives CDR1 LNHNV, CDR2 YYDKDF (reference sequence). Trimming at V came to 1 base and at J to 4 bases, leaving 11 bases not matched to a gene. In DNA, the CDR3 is TGTGCCACCAGCAGAGTCCCTCGTTGGCGGGGGGTAGAGACCCAGTACTTC. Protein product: CATSRVPRWRGVETQYF. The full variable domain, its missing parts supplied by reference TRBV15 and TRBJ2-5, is DAMVIQNPRYQVTQFGKPVTLSCSQTLNHNVMYWYQQKSSQAPKLLFHYYDKDFNNEADTPDNFQSRRPNTSFCFLDIRSPGLGDTAMYLCATSRVPRWRGVETQYFGPGTRLLVL.

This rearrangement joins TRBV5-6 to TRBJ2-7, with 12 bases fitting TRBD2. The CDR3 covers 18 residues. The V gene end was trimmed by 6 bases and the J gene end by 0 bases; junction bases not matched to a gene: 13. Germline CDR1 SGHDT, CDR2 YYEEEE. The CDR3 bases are TGTGCCAGCATTTCTACTCCGGGACTAGCGGGCAGCTCCTACGAGCAGTACTTC. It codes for CASISTPGLAGSSYEQYF.

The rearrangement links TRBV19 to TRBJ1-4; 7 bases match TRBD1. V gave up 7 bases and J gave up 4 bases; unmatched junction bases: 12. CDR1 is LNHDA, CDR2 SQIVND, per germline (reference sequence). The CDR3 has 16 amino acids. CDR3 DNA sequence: TGTGCCAGTACTCTATCGGGGGACAGTCTTAATGAAAAACTGTTTTTT. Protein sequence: CASTLSGDSLNEKLFF.

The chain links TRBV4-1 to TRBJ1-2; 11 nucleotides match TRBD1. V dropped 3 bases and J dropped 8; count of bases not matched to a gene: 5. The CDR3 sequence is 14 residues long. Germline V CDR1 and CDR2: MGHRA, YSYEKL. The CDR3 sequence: CASSQDRGQGGYTF. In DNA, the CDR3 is TGCGCCAGCAGCCAGGACAGGGGGCAGGGCGGCTACACCTTC.

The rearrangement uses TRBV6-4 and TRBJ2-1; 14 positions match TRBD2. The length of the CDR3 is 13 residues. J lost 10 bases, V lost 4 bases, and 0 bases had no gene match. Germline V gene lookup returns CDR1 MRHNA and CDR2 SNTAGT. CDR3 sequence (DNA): TGTGCCAGCAGTGGACTAGCGGGGGGGGAGCAGTTCTTC. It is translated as CASSGLAGGEQFF.

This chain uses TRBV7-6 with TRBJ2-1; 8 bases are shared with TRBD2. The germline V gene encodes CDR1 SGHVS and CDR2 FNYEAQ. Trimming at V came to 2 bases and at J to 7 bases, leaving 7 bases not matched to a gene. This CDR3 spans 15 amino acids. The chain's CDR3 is CASSLLGGATNEQFF. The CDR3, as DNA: TGTGCCAGCAGCTTACTCGGGGGGGCAACGAATGAGCAGTTCTTC.

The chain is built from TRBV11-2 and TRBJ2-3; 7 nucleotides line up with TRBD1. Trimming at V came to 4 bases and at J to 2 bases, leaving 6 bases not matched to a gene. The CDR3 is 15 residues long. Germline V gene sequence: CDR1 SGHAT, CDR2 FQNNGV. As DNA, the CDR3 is TGTGCCAGCAGCTATGGAAGGGGGCCCACAGATACGCAGTATTTT. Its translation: CASSYGRGPTDTQYF.

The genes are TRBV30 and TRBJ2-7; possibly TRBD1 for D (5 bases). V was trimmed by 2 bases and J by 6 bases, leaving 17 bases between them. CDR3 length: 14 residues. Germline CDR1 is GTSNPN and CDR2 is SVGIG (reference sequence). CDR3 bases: TGTGCCTGGAGTACAGGTCCCTCGATGACCGAGCAGTACTTC. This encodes CAWSTGPSMTEQYF.

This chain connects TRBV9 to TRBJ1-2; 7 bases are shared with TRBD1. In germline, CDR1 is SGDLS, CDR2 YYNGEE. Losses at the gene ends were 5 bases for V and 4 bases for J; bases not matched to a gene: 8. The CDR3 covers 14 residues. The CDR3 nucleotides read TGTGCCAGCAGAACCCCATCAGGGGGCTATGGCTACACCTTC. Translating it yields CASRTPSGGYGYTF.

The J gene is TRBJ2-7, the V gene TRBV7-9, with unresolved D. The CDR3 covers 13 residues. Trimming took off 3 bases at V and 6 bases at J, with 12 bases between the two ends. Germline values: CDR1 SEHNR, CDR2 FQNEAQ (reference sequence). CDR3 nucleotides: TGTGCCAGCAGCTTCCTTCCAGAAAGCGAGCAGTACTTC. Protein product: CASSFLPESEQYF.

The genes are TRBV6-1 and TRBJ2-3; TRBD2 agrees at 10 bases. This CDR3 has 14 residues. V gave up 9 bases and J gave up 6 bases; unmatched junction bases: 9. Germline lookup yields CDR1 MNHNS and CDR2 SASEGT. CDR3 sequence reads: CASCTSGVYDTQYF. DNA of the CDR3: TGTGCCAGTTGCACTAGCGGGGTCTACGATACGCAGTATTTT.

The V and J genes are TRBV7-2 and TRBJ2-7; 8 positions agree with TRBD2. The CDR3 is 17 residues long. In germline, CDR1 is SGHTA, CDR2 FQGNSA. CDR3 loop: CALGGAGGPKSSYEQYF. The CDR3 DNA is TGTGCTCTTGGGGGGGCGGGGGGCCCAAAATCCTCCTACGAGCAGTACTTC.

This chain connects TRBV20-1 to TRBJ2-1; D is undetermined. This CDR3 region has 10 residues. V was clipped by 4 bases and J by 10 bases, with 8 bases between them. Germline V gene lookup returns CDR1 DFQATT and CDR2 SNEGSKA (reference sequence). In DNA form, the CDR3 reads TGCAGTGCTAAGAGATCGGAGCAGTTCTTC. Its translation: CSAKRSEQFF.

CDR3 in amino acids: CASSYGQEAFF. The CDR3, as DNA: TGCGCCAGCAGCTATGGACAGGAAGCTTTCTTT. The chain links TRBV5-1 to TRBJ1-1; TRBD1 is a possible D gene (6 bases). CDR3 length: 11 residues. Germline CDR1 is SGHRS and CDR2 is YFSETQ. The V end was cut by 3 bases, the J end by 8 bases, with 8 bases between.

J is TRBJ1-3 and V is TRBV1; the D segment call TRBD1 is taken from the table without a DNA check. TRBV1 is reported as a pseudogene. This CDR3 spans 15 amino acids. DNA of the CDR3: TGCACCAGCAGGAGAACGGCAGGGGAAGGAAACACCATATATTTT. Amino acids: CTSRRTAGEGNTIYF.

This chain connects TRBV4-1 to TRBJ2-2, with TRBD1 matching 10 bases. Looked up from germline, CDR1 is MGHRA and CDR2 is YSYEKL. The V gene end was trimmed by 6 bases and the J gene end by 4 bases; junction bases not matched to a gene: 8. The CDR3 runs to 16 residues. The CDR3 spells CASRNTGTGATGELFF. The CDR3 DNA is TGCGCCAGCAGGAACACCGGGACAGGGGCCACCGGGGAGCTGTTTTTT.

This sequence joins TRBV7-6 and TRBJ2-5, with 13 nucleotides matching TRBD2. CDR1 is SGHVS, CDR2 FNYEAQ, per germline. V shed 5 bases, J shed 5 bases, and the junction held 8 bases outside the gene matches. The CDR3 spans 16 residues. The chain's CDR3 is CASSLTSGGRAETQYF. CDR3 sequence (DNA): TGTGCCAGCAGCCTGACTAGCGGGGGGCGGGCCGAGACCCAGTACTTC.

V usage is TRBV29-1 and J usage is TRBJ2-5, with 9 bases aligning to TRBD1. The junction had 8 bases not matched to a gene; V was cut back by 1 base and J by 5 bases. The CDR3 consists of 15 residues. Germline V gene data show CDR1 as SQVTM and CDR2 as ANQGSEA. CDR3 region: CSVEVWSGTGETQYF. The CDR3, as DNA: TGCAGCGTTGAAGTCTGGTCCGGGACAGGGGAGACCCAGTACTTC.